A single sample gave rise to the 21 T cell receptor beta chains below, sequenced in a study of shared clonotypes between healthy human individuals. Naive CD8 populations comprised CD45RO-negative cells positively selected for CCR7, excluding terminally differentiated effector memory CD45RA+ cells. TCRdb keeps only in-frame clones here, not all; method: immunoSEQ multiplex PCR. The profile shows 2 million or so clones, 85% to 95% of them singletons. Sequenced input: naive CD8+ T cells sorted from blood. These receptors were collected from a man aged 18 to 35 in good health.

This chain uses TRBV4-1 with TRBJ2-7, with 15 bases identical to TRBD2. Trimming took 4 bases from V and 3 from J; bases not matched to a gene: 10. Germline V gives CDR1 MGHRA, CDR2 YSYEKL. CDR3 length equals 18 residues. The CDR3 protein is CASSPRTSGREALYEQYF. The CDR3, as DNA: TGCGCCAGCAGCCCTCGGACTAGCGGGAGGGAAGCCCTCTACGAGCAGTACTTC.

The chain links TRBV5-1 to TRBJ1-2; 7 nucleotides align to TRBD1. Germline V lookup: CDR1 SGHRS, CDR2 YFSETQ. V shed 4 bases, J shed 6 bases, and the junction held 15 bases outside the gene matches. CDR3 length: 16 amino acids. CDR3 coding DNA: TGCGCCAGCAGCCTATCGCCGGACAGGCCTGGGGATGGCTACACCTTC. Translating gives CASSLSPDRPGDGYTF. The full variable domain, completed using reference TRBV5-1 and TRBJ1-2, is KAGVTQTPRYLIKTRGQQVTLSCSPISGHRSVSWYQQTPGQGLQFLFEYFSETQRNKGNFPGRFSGRQFSNSRSEMNVSTLELGDSALYLCASSLSPDRPGDGYTFGSGTRLTVV.

The rearrangement joins TRBV9 to TRBJ2-1; 7 bases are a match to TRBD2. In germline, CDR1 is SGDLS, CDR2 YYNGEE. The CDR3 has 16 residues. Unmatched junction bases numbered 7, after V lost 0 bases and J lost 4 bases. The CDR3: CASSVVAGVGYNEQFF. In DNA form, the CDR3 reads TGTGCCAGCAGCGTAGTGGCGGGAGTTGGTTACAATGAGCAGTTCTTC.

V usage is TRBV7-6 and J usage is TRBJ1-1, with TRBD1 as a possible D gene (6 bases). CDR1 is SGHVS and CDR2 is FNYEAQ in the germline V gene. Trimming removed 2 bases at V and 3 bases at J, with 22 bases between. The CDR3 spans 18 residues. Here the CDR3 DNA reads TGTGCCAGCAGCTTACCGGCTCCGGGGGCCGGTTTGGACACTGAAGCTTTCTTT. Translation: CASSLPAPGAGLDTEAFF.

J is TRBJ2-7 and V is TRBV11-2; D remains ambiguous. Germline loops: CDR1 SGHAT, CDR2 FQNNGV. The CDR3 length is 13 residues. V was shortened by 1 base and J by 5 bases, with 9 bases between the two germline ends. The CDR3 DNA reads as TGTGCCAGCAGCTTAGGCGACTGGGACGAGCAGTACTTC. Translated, it gives CASSLGDWDEQYF.

The chain has TRBV10-1 and TRBJ2-7, with a weak D call TRBD2 (6 bases). V was cut by 3 bases and J by 5 bases, with 14 bases left in between. Germline CDR1 and CDR2: WNHNN and SYGVQD (reference sequence). The CDR3 totals 14 residues. The CDR3 DNA is TGCGCCAGCAGTGATCCAGCGGGTGGGAACGAGCAGTACTTC. Its protein product is CASSDPAGGNEQYF.

As to this clone: In the same sample, other DNA sequences code for this CDR3. The chain combines TRBV7-9 with TRBJ1-1; the match to TRBD1 covers 8 bases. Germline V lookup: CDR1 SEHNR, CDR2 FQNEAQ (reference sequence). This CDR3 region has 15 residues. Unmatched junction bases numbered 7, after V lost 5 bases and J lost 2 bases. The CDR3, as DNA: TGTGCCAGCAGCCCCGGACAGGGCCTAAACACTGAAGCTTTCTTT. This translates into CASSPGQGLNTEAFF.

The rearrangement uses TRBV27 and TRBJ2-7, with a tentative D call TRBD2 (6 bases). V was trimmed by 0 bases and J by 2 bases, leaving 11 bases between them. The CDR3 sequence is 15 residues long. Per the germline V gene, CDR1 is MNHEY and CDR2 is SMNVEV (reference sequence). The CDR3 loop reads CASSLSVGEAYEQYF. The CDR3 coding sequence is TGTGCCAGCAGTTTATCGGTCGGGGAGGCCTACGAGCAGTACTTC.

To note about this clone: The same CDR3 is also encoded by other DNA sequences in this sample. The chain couples TRBV6-5 to TRBJ2-1; tentatively, D is TRBD2 (6 bases). The CDR3 length is 16 residues. Germline V gene lookup returns CDR1 MNHEY and CDR2 SVGAGI. V lost 0 bases to trimming and J lost 6 bases, with 15 bases between them. The CDR3 DNA follows: TGTGCCAGCAGTTACTCAACGGGAGAGAGGAGCAATGAGCAGTTCTTC. Translation gives CASSYSTGERSNEQFF.

CDR3 coding DNA: TGTGCCAGCAGTGAAGCAGGGCCGGGGGACGAGCAGTACTTC. Its translation: CASSEAGPGDEQYF. The chain has TRBV6-1 and TRBJ2-7; TRBD2 is a possible D gene (6 bases). There are 14 residues in the CDR3. Germline V gene data show CDR1 as MNHNS and CDR2 as SASEGT. Trimming took off 0 bases at V and 5 bases at J, with 11 bases between the two ends.

V usage is TRBV16 and J usage is TRBJ1-2, with D perhaps TRBD1 (5 bases). CDR1 and CDR2 (germline): KGHSY, FQNENV. Trimming took 5 bases from V and 2 from J, leaving 12 bases between them. The length of the CDR3 is 14 residues. The CDR3 reads CASSIRDGNYGYTF. The CDR3 region has the DNA TGTGCCAGCAGCATCCGGGACGGAAACTATGGCTACACCTTC.

The chain employs TRBV9 and TRBJ2-2; D gene unclear. This CDR3 has 12 residues. V shed 4 bases and J shed 7 bases, with 8 bases lying between them. Germline-derived CDR1 and CDR2 are SGDLS and YYNGEE. The CDR3 region has the DNA TGTGCCAGCAGCTCCGTGGACGGGGAGCTGTTTTTT. Protein sequence: CASSSVDGELFF.

This clone was detected once. This chain connects TRBV15 to TRBJ1-3; D gene uncertain. CDR1 is LNHNV, CDR2 YYDKDF, per germline (reference sequence). V was shortened by 3 bases and J by 0 bases, with 6 bases between the two germline ends. This CDR3 is 14 amino acids long. The CDR3 DNA reads TGTGCCACCAGCAGTGGGGTCTCTGGAAACACCATATATTTT. Protein product: CATSSGVSGNTIYF.

This chain uses TRBV5-4 with TRBJ2-5; 10 nucleotides line up with TRBD2. This CDR3 is built from 17 residues. Per the germline V gene, CDR1 is SGHNT and CDR2 is YYREEE (reference sequence). J gave up 2 bases and V 4 bases, and 11 bases lay outside the gene matches. CDR3 sequence reads: CASSGTGTSVPQETQYF. The CDR3 bases are TGTGCCAGCAGCGGTACCGGGACTAGCGTCCCACAAGAGACCCAGTACTTC.

J is TRBJ2-7 and V is TRBV10-2, with 10 bases lining up with TRBD1. Germline V gives CDR1 WSHSY, CDR2 SAAADI. CDR3 length equals 15 residues. The V gene end was trimmed by 3 bases and the J gene end by 6 bases; junction bases not matched to a gene: 8. CDR3 region: CASSEGTGAASEQYF. DNA of the CDR3: TGCGCCAGCAGTGAAGGGACAGGGGCGGCATCCGAGCAGTACTTC.

The chain couples TRBV29-1 to TRBJ1-2, with D possibly TRBD1 on 5 matching bases. The CDR3 is 13 amino acids. V gave up 6 bases and J gave up 2 bases, with 13 bases separating them. The germline V gene has CDR1 SQVTM and CDR2 ANQGSEA. CDR3 loop: CSVPSDKNYGYTF. CDR3 in DNA: TGCAGCGTGCCCTCGGACAAGAACTATGGCTACACCTTC. The full variable domain, with the rest looked up from reference TRBV29-1 and TRBJ1-2, is SAVISQKPSRDICQRGTSLTIQCQVDSQVTMMFWYRQQPGQSLTLIATANQGSEATYESGFVIDKFPISRPNLTFSTLTVSNMSPEDSSIYLCSVPSDKNYGYTFGSGTRLTVV.

The chain employs TRBV6-5 and TRBJ2-1; 11 positions match TRBD2. The CDR3 has 13 residues. V was pared by 10 bases and J by 4 bases, with 3 bases of the junction left unmatched. CDR1 MNHEY and CDR2 SVGAGI come from the germline V gene. The CDR3 DNA follows: TGTGCCACACGACTAGCGGGGTACAATGAGCAGTTCTTC. It translates to CATRLAGYNEQFF.

This clone was detected once. The chain carries TRBV27 and TRBJ2-7, with 7 nucleotides matching TRBD1. V trimming: 6 bases; J trimming: 3 bases; junction bases outside the gene matches: 14. The length of the CDR3 is 16 residues. CDR1 and CDR2 from the germline V gene are MNHEY and SMNVEV (reference sequence). CDR3 sequence reads: CASRPIRQGTNYEQYF. The DNA for the CDR3 is TGTGCCAGCAGGCCAATTCGACAGGGAACTAACTACGAGCAGTACTTC.

V usage is TRBV19 and J usage is TRBJ2-1; TRBD2 agrees at 8 bases. With V trimmed by 5 bases and J by 6 bases, 9 bases remained unmatched. The germline CDR1 and CDR2 sequences are LNHDA and SQIVND (reference sequence). The CDR3 is 15 residues long. The CDR3 sequence: CASSSPAGGSNEQFF. CDR3 nucleotides: TGTGCCAGTAGTTCCCCGGCGGGGGGCAGCAATGAGCAGTTCTTC.

Of note for this clone: In the same sample, other DNA sequences code for this CDR3. The V call is TRBV5-6, the J call TRBJ2-7; TRBD2 aligns across 9 bases. Germline V gives CDR1 SGHDT, CDR2 YYEEEE. This CDR3 is built from 13 residues. V gave up 4 bases and J gave up 4 bases; unmatched junction bases: 3. The CDR3 DNA reads TGTGCCAGCAGCCCGGGACTAGCATACGAGCAGTACTTC. This encodes CASSPGLAYEQYF. Filled out from reference TRBV5-6 and TRBJ2-7, the complete variable domain reads DAGVTQSPTHLIKTRGQQVTLRCSPKSGHDTVSWYQQALGQGPQFIFQYYEEEERQRGNFPDRFSGHQFPNYSSELNVNALLLGDSALYLCASSPGLAYEQYFGPGTRLTVT.

Of note for this clone: The sample contains more than one DNA sequence encoding this CDR3. The V call is TRBV5-4, the J call TRBJ2-7; 14 nucleotides align to TRBD2. V lost 4 bases, J lost 7 bases, and 4 bases stayed unmatched. Germline loops: CDR1 SGHNT, CDR2 YYREEE (reference sequence). CDR3 length: 14 residues. In nucleotides, the CDR3 is TGTGCCAGCAGCCCCGGACTAGCGGGGGGTGAGCAGTACTTC. It codes for CASSPGLAGGEQYF.